The clone carrying this T cell receptor beta chain came up a few times. The data stem from a study of early T cells in non-severe SARS-CoV-2 infection. V dropped 1 base and J dropped 3; count of bases not matched to a gene: 1. The germline CDR1 and CDR2 sequences are MDHEN and SYDVKM. CDR3 size: 14 residues. TCRdb recomputed calls from the 5' RACE reads with MiXCR, one row per CDR3 protein. The sample lists roughly 52,000 distinct CDR3 sequences; over 7.5% were seen once. Material for sequencing was whole blood. The chain links TRBV28 to TRBJ1-2; 8 bases line up with TRBD1. This clonotype originated in an adult who was a healthcare worker with PCR-confirmed SARS-CoV-2 infection or an uninfected control (not recorded which). In DNA form, the CDR3 reads TGTGCCAGCAGTTTATTGGGACAGGACTATGGCTACACCTTC. Its protein is CASSLLGQDYGYTF.